This T cell receptor (beta chain) stems from a study of T cell changes during pregnancy in multiple sclerosis. Data came from immunoSEQ multiplex PCR; TCRdb stores just in-frame clones and leaves some out. The sample records tens of thousands of clones, roughly 89% being singletons. CDR3 size: 14 residues. V dropped 1 base and J dropped 5 bases, with 12 bases sitting between them. CDR1 and CDR2 from the germline V gene are SGHRS and YFSETQ. The sample in question was CD4+ T cells from peripheral blood mononuclear cells, obtained in the first trimester of pregnancy. This chain uses TRBV5-1 with TRBJ1-1; possibly TRBD1 for D (5 bases). This receptor was identified in a female donor with multiple sclerosis, enrolled in a pregnancy study. CDR3 DNA: TGCGCCAGCAGCTTGAGGGGAGGTGATACTGAAGCTTTCTTT. Its translation: CASSLRGGDTEAFF. The whole variable domain, remainder taken from reference TRBV5-1 and TRBJ1-1, is KAGVTQTPRYLIKTRGQQVTLSCSPISGHRSVSWYQQTPGQGLQFLFEYFSETQRNKGNFPGRFSGRQFSNSRSEMNVSTLELGDSALYLCASSLRGGDTEAFFGQGTRLTVV.